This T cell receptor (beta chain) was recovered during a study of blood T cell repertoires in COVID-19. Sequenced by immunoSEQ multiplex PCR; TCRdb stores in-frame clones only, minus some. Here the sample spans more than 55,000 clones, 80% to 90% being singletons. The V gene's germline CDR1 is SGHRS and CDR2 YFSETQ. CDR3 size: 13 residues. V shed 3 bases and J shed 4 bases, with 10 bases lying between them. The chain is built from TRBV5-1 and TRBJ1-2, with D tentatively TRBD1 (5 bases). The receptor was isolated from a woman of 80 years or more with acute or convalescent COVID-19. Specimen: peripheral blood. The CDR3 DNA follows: TGCGCCAGCAGCTCAGGGTCGACCTATGGCTACACCTTC. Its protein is CASSSGSTYGYTF.